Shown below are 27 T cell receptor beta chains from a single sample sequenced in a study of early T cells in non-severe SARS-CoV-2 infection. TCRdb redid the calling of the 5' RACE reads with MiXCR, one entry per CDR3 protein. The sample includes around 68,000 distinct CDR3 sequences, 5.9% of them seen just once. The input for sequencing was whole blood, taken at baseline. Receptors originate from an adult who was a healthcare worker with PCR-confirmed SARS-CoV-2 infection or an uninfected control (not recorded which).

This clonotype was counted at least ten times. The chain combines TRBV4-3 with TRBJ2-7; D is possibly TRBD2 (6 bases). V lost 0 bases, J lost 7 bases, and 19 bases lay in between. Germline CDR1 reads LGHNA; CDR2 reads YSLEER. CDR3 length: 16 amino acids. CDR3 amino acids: CASSQEVRREKGEQYF. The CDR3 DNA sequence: TGCGCCAGCAGCCAAGAAGTGAGGAGGGAAAAGGGGGAGCAGTACTTC.

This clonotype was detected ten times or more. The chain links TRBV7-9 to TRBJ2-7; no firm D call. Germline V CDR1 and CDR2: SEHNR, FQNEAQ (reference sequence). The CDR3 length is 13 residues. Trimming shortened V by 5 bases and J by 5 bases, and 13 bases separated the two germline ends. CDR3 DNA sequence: TGTGCCAGCAGCCCATATACAGAGGACGAGCAGTACTTC. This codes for CASSPYTEDEQYF.

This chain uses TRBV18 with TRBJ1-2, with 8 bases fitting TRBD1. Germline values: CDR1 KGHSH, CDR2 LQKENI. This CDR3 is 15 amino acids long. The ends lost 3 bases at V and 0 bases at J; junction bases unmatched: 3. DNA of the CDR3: TGTGCCAGCTCACCCGTACAGGGGGCTAACTATGGCTACACCTTC. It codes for CASSPVQGANYGYTF.

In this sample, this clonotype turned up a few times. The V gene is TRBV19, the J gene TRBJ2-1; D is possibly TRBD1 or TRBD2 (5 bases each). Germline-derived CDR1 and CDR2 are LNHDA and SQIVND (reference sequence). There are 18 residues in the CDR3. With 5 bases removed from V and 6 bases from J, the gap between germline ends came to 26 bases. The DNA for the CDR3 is TGTGCCAGTAGTCCCTCTCCCGGGGTGGATTACACAGGCAATGAGCAGTTCTTC. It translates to CASSPSPGVDYTGNEQFF.

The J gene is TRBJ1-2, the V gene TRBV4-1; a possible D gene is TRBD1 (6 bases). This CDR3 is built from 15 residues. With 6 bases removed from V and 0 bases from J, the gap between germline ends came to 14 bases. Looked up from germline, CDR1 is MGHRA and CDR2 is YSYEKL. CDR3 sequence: CASSPYRESNYGYTF. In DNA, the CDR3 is TGCGCCAGCAGTCCCTACAGGGAGTCTAACTATGGCTACACCTTC.

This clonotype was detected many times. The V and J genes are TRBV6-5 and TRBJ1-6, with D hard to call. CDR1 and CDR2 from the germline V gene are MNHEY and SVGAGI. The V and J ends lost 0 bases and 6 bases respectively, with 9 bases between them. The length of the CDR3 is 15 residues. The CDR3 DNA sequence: TGTGCCAGCAGTTACTCGCCGGTGTCTAATTCACCCCTCCACTTT. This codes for CASSYSPVSNSPLHF.

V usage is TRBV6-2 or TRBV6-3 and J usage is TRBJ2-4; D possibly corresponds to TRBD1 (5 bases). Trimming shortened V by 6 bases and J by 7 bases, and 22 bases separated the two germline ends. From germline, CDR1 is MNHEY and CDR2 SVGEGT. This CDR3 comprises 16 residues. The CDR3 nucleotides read TGTGCCAGCAGAGGCCTCGGGCAGGGTATGGCTAACATTCAGTACTTC. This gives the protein CASRGLGQGMANIQYF.

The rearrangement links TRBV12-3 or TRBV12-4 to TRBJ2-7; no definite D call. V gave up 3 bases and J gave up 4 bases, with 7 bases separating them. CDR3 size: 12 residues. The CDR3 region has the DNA TGTGCCAGCAGTTTCAGTCCGTACGAGCAGTACTTC. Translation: CASSFSPYEQYF.

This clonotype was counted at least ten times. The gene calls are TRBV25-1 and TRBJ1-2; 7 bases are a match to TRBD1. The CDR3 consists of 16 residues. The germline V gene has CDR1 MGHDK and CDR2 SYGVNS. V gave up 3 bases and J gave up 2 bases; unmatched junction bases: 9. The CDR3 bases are TGTGCCAGCAGTGAGGGACAGATCCCTTCAAACTATGGCTACACCTTC. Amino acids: CASSEGQIPSNYGYTF.

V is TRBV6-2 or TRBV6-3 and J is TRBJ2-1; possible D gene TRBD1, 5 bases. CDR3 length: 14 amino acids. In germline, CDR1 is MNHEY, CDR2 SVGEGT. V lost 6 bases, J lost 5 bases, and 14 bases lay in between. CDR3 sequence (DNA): TGTGCCAGCAGCCCTTACCCGACAGACAATGAGCAGTTCTTC. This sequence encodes CASSPYPTDNEQFF.

CDR3 amino acids: CASSYGTTATGEQYF. For the CDR3, the DNA is TGTGCCAGCAGTTACGGGACTACCGCTACCGGCGAGCAGTACTTC. This rearrangement joins TRBV6-2 or TRBV6-3 to TRBJ2-7; 7 bases are a match to TRBD2. Per germline, CDR1 MNHEY and CDR2 SVGEGT. V was pared by 2 bases and J by 6 bases, with 10 bases of the junction left unmatched. This CDR3 has 15 residues.

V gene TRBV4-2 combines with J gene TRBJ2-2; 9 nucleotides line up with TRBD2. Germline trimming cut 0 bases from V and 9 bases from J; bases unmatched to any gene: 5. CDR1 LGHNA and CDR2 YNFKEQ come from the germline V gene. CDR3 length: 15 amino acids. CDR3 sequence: CASSQETSGSRELFF. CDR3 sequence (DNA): TGTGCCAGCAGCCAAGAGACTAGCGGTAGCCGGGAGCTGTTTTTT.

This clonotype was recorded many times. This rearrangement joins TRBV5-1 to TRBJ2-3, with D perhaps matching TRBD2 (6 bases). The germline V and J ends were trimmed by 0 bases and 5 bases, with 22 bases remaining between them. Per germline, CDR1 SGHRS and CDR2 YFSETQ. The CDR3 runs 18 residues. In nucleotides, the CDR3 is TGCGCCAGCAGCTTGGCCTCCCTAGCGCCTCTTTCTTTAGATACGCAGTATTTT. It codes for CASSLASLAPLSLDTQYF.

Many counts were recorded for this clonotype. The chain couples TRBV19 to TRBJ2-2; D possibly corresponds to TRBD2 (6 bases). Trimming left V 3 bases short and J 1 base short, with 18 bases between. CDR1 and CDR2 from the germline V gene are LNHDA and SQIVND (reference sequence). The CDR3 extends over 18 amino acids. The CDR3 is CASSIPSGSGVNTGELFF. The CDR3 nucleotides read TGTGCCAGTAGTATTCCCTCCGGTAGCGGAGTGAACACCGGGGAGCTGTTTTTT.

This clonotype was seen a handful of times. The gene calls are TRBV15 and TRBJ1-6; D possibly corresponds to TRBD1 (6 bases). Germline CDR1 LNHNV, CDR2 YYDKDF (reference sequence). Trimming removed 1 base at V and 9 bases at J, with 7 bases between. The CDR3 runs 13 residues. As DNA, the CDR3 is TGTGCCACCAGCAGAGCGGACAGTTCACCCCTCCACTTT. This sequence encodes CATSRADSSPLHF.

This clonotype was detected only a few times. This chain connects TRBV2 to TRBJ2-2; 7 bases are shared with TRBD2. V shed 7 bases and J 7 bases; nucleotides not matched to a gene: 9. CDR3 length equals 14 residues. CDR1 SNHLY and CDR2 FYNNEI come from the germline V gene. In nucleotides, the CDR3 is TGTGCCAGCACTTTGCGGGAGACTATCGGGGAGCTGTTTTTT. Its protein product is CASTLRETIGELFF.

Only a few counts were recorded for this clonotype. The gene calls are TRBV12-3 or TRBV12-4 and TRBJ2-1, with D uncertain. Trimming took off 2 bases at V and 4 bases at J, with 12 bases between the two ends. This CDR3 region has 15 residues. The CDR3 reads CASSLRQDTYNEQFF. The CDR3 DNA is TGTGCCAGCAGTTTAAGACAAGATACGTACAATGAGCAGTTCTTC.

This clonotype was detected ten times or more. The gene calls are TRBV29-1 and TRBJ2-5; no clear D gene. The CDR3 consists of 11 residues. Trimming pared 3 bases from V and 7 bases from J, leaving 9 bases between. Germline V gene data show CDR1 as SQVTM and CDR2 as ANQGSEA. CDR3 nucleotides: TGCAGCGTTGACCTATTTGGGACCCAGTACTTC. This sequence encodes CSVDLFGTQYF.

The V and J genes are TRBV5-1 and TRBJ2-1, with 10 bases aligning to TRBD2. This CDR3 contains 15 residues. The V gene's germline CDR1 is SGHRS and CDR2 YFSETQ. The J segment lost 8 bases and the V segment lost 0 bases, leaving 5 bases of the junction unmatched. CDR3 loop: CASSLDSGRVDEQFF. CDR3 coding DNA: TGCGCCAGCAGCTTGGACAGCGGGAGGGTTGATGAGCAGTTCTTC.

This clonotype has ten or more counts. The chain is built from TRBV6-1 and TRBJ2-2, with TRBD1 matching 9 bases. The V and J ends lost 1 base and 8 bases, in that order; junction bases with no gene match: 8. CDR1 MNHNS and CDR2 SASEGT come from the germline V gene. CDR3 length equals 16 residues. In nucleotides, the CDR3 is TGTGCCAGCAGTGAAGGAACAGGGGGCTTTAGGGGGGAGCTGTTTTTT. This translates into CASSEGTGGFRGELFF.

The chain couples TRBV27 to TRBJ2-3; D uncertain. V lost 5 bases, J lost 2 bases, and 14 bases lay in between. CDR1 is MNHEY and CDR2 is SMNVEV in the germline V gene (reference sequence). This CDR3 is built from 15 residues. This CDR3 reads CASSPYPLPTDTQYF. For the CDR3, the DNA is TGTGCCAGCAGTCCCTACCCCCTGCCCACAGATACGCAGTATTTT.

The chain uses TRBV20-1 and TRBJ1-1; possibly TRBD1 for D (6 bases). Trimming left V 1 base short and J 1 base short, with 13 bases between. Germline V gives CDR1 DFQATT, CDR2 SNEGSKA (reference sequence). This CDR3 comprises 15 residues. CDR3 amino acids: CSARVAGHPNTEAFF. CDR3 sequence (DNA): TGCAGTGCTAGAGTGGCGGGACACCCGAACACTGAAGCTTTCTTT.

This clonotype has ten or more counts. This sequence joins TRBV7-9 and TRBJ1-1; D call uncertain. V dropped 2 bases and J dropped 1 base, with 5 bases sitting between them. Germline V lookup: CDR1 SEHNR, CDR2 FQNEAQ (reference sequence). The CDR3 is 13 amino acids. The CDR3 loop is CASSLTRNTEAFF. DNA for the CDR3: TGTGCCAGCAGCTTAACGCGGAACACTGAAGCTTTCTTT.

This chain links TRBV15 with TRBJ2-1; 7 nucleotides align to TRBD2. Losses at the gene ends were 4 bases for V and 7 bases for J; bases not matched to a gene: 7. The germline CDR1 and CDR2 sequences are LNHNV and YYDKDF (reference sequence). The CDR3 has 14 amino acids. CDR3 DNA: TGTGCCACCAGCATCGGGACTATTGTAAATGAGCAGTTCTTC. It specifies CATSIGTIVNEQFF.

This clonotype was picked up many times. CDR3 sequence reads: CASISRSGVVTGANVLTF. The CDR3 coding sequence is TGCGCCAGCATATCCAGGTCAGGGGTAGTGACTGGGGCCAACGTCCTGACTTTC. The genes are TRBV10-1 and TRBJ2-6, with D possibly TRBD1 on 6 matching bases. The CDR3 totals 18 residues. V lost 7 bases and J lost 2, with 21 bases in between. Germline CDR1 WNHNN, CDR2 SYGVQD (reference sequence).

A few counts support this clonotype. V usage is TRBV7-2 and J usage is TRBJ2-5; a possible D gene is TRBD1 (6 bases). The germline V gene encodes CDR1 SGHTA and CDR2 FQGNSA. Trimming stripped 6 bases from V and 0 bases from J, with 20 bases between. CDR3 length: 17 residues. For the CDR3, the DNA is TGTGCCAGCAGAACTAACTCCCGGGACACTTACCAAGAGACCCAGTACTTC. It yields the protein CASRTNSRDTYQETQYF.

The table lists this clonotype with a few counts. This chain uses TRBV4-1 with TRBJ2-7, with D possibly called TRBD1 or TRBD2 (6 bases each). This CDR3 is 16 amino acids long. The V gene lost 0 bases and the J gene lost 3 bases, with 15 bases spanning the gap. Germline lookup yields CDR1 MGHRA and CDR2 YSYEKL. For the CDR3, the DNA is TGCGCCAGCAGCCAAGAACGGGGGCGCGGGAACTACGAGCAGTACTTC. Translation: CASSQERGRGNYEQYF.